This record covers a single T cell receptor beta chain. This clonotype has a handful of counts. What antigen it recognizes has not been identified. The record has no base qualities; no much larger clone is one base away. This sample was taken from a study of early T cells in non-severe SARS-CoV-2 infection (dated by TCRdb to about 2021). About the full investigation: Bulk RNA from unsorted whole blood was used for TCR sequencing, so alpha and beta chains could not be paired.

On the study overall, not on this receptor specifically: VDJdb matching was skewed toward anti-spike CD8 responses, so virus-specific expansions were likely underestimated and private and CD4 specificities were missed.

V drops 5 bases and J drops 3 bases, leaving 8 bases in between. The CDR3 numbers 14 residues from cysteine through phenylalanine. Just the 42-base CDR3 DNA is kept, in frame starting at base 1. CDR1 and CDR2 were assigned from the germline V gene (reference sequence) as PRHDT and FYEKMQ. A case-control design nested within a healthcare worker cohort in London, UK, was used, with weekly nasopharyngeal swab PCR tests and blood sampling performed. Healthcare workers were recruited between 23 and 31 March 2020, during the week of the UK lockdown, and were followed weekly for up to roughly 15 weeks. The library came from 5' RACE. Sequenced on a NextSeq 500. The TCR library protocol attached unique molecular identifiers to individual cDNA molecules to correct for sequencing error and PCR bias. Both TCR alpha and beta chains were sequenced, and tight co-correlation was observed between alpha and beta sequence abundances in each sample. On the authors' methods: V gene, J gene and CDR3 annotation of TCR sequences was performed with Decombinator V4. TCRs were defined as expanded if a significant change between any two time points was detected under a Poisson model with p below 0.0001. TCR abundances were normalised to the total number of TCRs sequenced per sample and were expressed as counts per million. TRAV1-2 paired with TRAJ12, TRAJ20 or TRAJ33 defined MAIT TCRs, while TRAV10 paired with TRAJ18 defined iNKT TCRs. A search of VDJdb, accessed on 1 November 2021, was run for TCRs annotated to CMV, EBV and SARS-CoV-2, with TCRs annotated for multiple antigens excluded. TCRdb trimmed the raw reads at Q25, called clones with MiXCR and kept productive beta chains. Entries that share a CDR3 protein sequence are merged under the most common genes and DNA. The V and J calls follow TCRdb's processing rather than the paper's. This sample is represented by almost 85,000 distinct CDR3 sequences; over 10% of them were singletons. Jointly, the top ten make up less than 3% of the sample.

The V gene is TRBV13 and the J gene is TRBJ1-6, with no reliable assignment of the D segment. The TCR originated in an adult who was a healthcare worker with PCR-confirmed SARS-CoV-2 infection or an uninfected control (not recorded which). The sample consisted of whole blood. The DNA sequence is as follows: TGTGCCAGCAGCCGTGTTGACTATAATTCACCCCTCCACTTT. It encodes CASSRVDYNSPLHF.